What follows are 7 T cell receptor beta chains derived from one specimen sequenced in a study of T cell repertoires in cytomegalovirus infection. TCRdb re-analysed the reads in MiXCR, keeping a single row per CDR3 protein. The table records fewer than 550,000 distinct CDR3 sequences, 15% to 20% of them present only once. Sequenced: CD8+ T cells from PBMCs. The receptor set was obtained from a human donor in good health (CMV status not recorded). Some clones in this sample may be carry-over from other donors' samples.

In its sample, this clonotype was seen many times. The chain employs TRBV7-7 and TRBJ2-5, with a possible D match to TRBD2 (6 bases). Germline V CDR1 and CDR2: SSHAT, FNYEAQ (reference sequence). Trimming left V 5 bases short and J 0 bases short, with 13 bases between. This CDR3 is 15 amino acids long. The CDR3 loop is CASSEGTSDQETQYF. DNA for the CDR3: TGTGCCAGCAGCGAAGGGACTTCAGACCAAGAGACCCAGTACTTC. Combining the CDR3 with reference TRBV7-7 and TRBJ2-5 gives the whole variable domain GAGVSQSPRYKVTKRGQDVTLRCDPISSHATLYWYQQALGQGPEFLTYFNYEAQPDKSGLPSDRFSAERPEGSISTLTIQRTEQRDSAMYRCASSEGTSDQETQYFGPGTRLLVL.

The chain has TRBV6-4 and TRBJ1-3; no clear D. Trimming stripped 2 bases from V and 0 bases from J, with 5 bases between. This CDR3 region has 14 residues. The germline V gene encodes CDR1 MRHNA and CDR2 SNTAGT. CDR3 region: CASSDGSSGNTIYF. Written as DNA, the CDR3 is TGTGCCAGCAGTGACGGCAGCTCTGGAAACACCATATATTTT.

This clonotype has more than one count but fewer than ten. The chain uses TRBV5-6 and TRBJ2-7; D unclear. CDR1 is SGHDT and CDR2 is YYEEEE in the germline V gene. This CDR3 has 13 residues. V lost 0 bases and J 3 bases, leaving 7 bases between the germline ends. The CDR3 DNA reads as TGTGCCAGCAGCTTGGGCTCGATCTACGAGCAGTACTTC. Its protein product is CASSLGSIYEQYF.

This chain links TRBV12-3 or TRBV12-4 with TRBJ2-7; the D is unclear. Trimming pared 1 base from V and 7 bases from J, leaving 8 bases between. There are 12 residues in the CDR3. The CDR3 loop is CASSLGWNEQYF. The CDR3 bases are TGTGCCAGCAGTTTAGGGTGGAATGAGCAGTACTTC.

This clonotype occurred a few times. The chain combines TRBV9 with TRBJ2-1, with D perhaps given as TRBD1 or TRBD2 (5 bases each). The germline CDR1 and CDR2 sequences are SGDLS and YYNGEE. V lost 3 bases, J lost 7 bases, and 17 bases lay in between. This CDR3 has 15 amino acids. DNA of the CDR3: TGTGCCAGCAGCGCCGGGACGGGGCGAGGGAATGAGCAGTTCTTC. Translated, it gives CASSAGTGRGNEQFF.

This clonotype was observed many times. This rearrangement joins TRBV28 to TRBJ1-1; D is undetermined. Germline V gene sequence: CDR1 MDHEN, CDR2 SYDVKM. V was trimmed by 7 bases and J by 3 bases, leaving 12 bases between them. The CDR3 has 13 residues. The CDR3 region is CASTLLRDTEAFF. CDR3 sequence (DNA): TGTGCCAGCACCCTCTTAAGAGACACTGAAGCTTTCTTT. Supplemented by reference TRBV28 and TRBJ1-1, the full variable domain reads DVKVTQSSRYLVKRTGEKVFLECVQDMDHENMFWYRQDPGLGLRLIYFSYDVKMKEKGDIPEGYSVSREKKERFSLILESASTNQTSMYLCASTLLRDTEAFFGQGTRLTVV.

This clonotype was observed at least ten times. The V and J genes are TRBV7-8 and TRBJ1-3; D gene ambiguous. Trimming took 5 bases from V and 5 from J, leaving 19 bases between them. The CDR3 extends over 16 amino acids. Germline V CDR1 and CDR2: SGHVS, FQNEAQ. The DNA for the CDR3 is TGTGCCAGCAGCCCCCGAATAGGCGTGCCGAGAAACACCATATATTTT. Its translation: CASSPRIGVPRNTIYF.